This TCR beta chain was identified in a study of tumor-infiltrating lymphocytes in primary liver carcinoma. Constant-region priming of 500 ng total RNA yielded TCR beta cDNA. Three-round nested multiplex PCR performed with slightly modified ARM-PCR produced the TCR beta libraries. TCRdb used MiXCR to reprocess the multiplex PCR reads, holding one entry per CDR3 protein. The table lists some 95,000 distinct CDR3 sequences, 65% to 70% of them singletons. On this clonotype itself: Its specificity is not known. One end of the junction does not line up with germline, which may come from a read error.

The source material, roughly 18-31 mg of unsorted bulk tissue, was used to co-extract RNA and DNA. Study outcomes and limitations: Relative to tumor region pairs, the tumor-adjacent and tumor-blood pairs showed overlap that was lower. Tumor specimens were characterized by a significantly higher top-250-clone fraction than blood (p = 0.039).

The receptor comes from a man in his forties or fifties with primary liver carcinoma and hepatitis B virus infection. Sequenced material: tumor-adjacent normal liver tissue.

The CDR3 nucleotides read TGTGTCAGCAGTTTGGCAAGGGGCTATCATTACTTC. The encoded protein is CVSSLARGYHYF. The chain combines TRBV12-3 or TRBV12-4 with TRBJ2-4; D perhaps matches TRBD1 (5 bases). This CDR3 comprises 12 residues.